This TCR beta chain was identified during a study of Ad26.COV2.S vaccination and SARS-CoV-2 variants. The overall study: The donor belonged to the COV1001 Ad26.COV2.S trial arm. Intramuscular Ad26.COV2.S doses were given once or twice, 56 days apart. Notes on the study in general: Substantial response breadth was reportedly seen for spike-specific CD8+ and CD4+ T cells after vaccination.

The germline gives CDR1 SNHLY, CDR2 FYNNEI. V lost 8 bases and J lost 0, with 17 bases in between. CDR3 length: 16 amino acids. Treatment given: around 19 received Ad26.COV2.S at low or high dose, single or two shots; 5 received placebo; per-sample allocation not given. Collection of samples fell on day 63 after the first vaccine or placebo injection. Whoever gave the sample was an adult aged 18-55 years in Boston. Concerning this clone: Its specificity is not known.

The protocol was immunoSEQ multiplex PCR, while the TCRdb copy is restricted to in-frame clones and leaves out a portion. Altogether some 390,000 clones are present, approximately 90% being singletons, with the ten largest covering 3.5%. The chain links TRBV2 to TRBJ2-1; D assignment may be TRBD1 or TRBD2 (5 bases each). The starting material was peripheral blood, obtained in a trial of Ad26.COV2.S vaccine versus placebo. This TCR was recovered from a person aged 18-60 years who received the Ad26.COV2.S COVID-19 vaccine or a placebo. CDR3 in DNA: TGTGCCAGCCGTATTAGTTGGGGGAGCTCCTACAATGAGCAGTTCTTC. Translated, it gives CASRISWGSSYNEQFF.